Below, 2 T cell receptor beta chains from the same sample are listed, as sequenced in a study of CD8 T cells in Susac syndrome. A quantity of roughly 0.5 to 1 ug RNA underwent reverse transcription using random hexamers. Via MiXCR, TCRdb re-called the immunoSEQ multiplex PCR reads, giving one row per CDR3 protein. This repertoire shows 120,000 or so distinct CDR3 sequences, approximately 96% found once; its top ten account for more than 0.12%. Sequencing used CD4+ T cells from PBMCs. The receptors stem from a human donor with Susac syndrome.

V usage is TRBV30 and J usage is TRBJ2-2, with a weak D call TRBD2 (6 bases). The CDR3 has 16 amino acids. Trimming shortened V by 0 bases and J by 6 bases, and 17 bases separated the two germline ends. CDR1 GTSNPN and CDR2 SVGIG come from the germline V gene (reference sequence). CDR3 nucleotides: TGTGCCTGGAGTGTACATGGGCTAGCGCGAGCCGGGGAGCTGTTTTTT. As protein: CAWSVHGLARAGELFF.

V is TRBV29-1 and J is TRBJ2-7; TRBD1 matches at 10 bases. Germline CDR1 reads SQVTM; CDR2 reads ANQGSEA. The junction had 9 bases not matched to a gene; V was cut back by 7 bases and J by 6 bases. This CDR3 comprises 13 residues. The CDR3 bases are TGCAGCGCTCGGGACAGGGGACGGGGCGAGCAGTACTTC. Translation gives CSARDRGRGEQYF.